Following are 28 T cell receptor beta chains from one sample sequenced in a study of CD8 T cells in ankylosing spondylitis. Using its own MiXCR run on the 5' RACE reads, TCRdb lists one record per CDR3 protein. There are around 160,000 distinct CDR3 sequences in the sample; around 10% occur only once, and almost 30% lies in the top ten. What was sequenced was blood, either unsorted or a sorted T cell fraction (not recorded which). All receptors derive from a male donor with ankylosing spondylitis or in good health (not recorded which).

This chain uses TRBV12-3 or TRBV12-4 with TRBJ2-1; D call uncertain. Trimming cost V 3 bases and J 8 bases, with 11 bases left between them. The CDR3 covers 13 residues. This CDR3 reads CASSFPGRDEQFF. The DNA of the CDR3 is TGTGCCAGCAGTTTTCCCGGAAGGGATGAGCAGTTCTTC.

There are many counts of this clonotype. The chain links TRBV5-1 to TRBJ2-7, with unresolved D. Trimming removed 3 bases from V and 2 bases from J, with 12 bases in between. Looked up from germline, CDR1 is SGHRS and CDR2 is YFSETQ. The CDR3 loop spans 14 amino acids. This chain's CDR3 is CASSSGGVTYEQYF. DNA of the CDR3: TGCGCCAGCAGCTCCGGTGGGGTGACCTACGAGCAGTACTTC.

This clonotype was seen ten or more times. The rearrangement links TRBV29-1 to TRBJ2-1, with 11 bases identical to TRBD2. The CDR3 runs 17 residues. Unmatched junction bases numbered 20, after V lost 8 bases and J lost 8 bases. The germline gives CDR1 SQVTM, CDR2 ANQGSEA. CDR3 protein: CSSQLAGGHIFLDEQFF. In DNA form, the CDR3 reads TGCAGCTCTCAGCTAGCGGGGGGCCATATATTTCTGGATGAGCAGTTCTTC.

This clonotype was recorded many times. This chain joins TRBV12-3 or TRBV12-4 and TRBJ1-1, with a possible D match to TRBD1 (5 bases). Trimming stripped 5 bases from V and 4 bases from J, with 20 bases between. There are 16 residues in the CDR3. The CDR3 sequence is CASSGWGRSSGTEAFF. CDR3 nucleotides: TGTGCCAGCAGTGGCTGGGGCAGATCCTCGGGCACTGAAGCTTTCTTT.

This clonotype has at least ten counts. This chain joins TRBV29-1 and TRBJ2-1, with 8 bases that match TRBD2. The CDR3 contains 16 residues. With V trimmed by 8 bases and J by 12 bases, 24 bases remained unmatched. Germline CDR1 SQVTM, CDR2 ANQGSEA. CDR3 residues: CSTGTSNGAELLGQFF. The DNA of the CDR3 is TGCAGCACTGGGACTAGTAATGGGGCGGAACTACTAGGGCAGTTCTTC.

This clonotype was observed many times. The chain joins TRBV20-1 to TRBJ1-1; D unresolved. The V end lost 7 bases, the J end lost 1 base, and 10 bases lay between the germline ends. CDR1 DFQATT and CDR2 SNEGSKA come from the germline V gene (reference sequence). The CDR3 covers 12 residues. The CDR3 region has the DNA TGCAGTGTTCGCTCTACGAACACTGAAGCTTTCTTT. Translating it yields CSVRSTNTEAFF.

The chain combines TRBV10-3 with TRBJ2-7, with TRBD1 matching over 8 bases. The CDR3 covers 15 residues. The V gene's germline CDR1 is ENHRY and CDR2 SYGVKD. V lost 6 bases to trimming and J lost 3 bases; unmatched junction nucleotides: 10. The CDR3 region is CAISATGEKFYEQYF. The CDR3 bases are TGTGCCATCAGCGCGACAGGGGAAAAGTTCTACGAGCAGTACTTC.

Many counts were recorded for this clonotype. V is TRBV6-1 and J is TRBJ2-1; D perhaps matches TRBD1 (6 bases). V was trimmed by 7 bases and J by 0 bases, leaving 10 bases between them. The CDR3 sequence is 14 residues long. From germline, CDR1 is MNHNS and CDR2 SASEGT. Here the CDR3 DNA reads TGTGCCAGCAAAGGACAGAGCTCCTACAATGAGCAGTTCTTC. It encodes CASKGQSSYNEQFF.

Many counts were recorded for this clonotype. CDR3 sequence reads: CASSTSGDEQFF. CDR3 nucleotides: TGTGCCAGCAGCACTAGTGGCGATGAGCAGTTCTTC. V gene TRBV7-9 combines with J gene TRBJ2-1; TRBD2 might be the D (5 bases). V was trimmed by 5 bases and J by 8 bases, leaving 10 bases between them. This CDR3 has 12 amino acids. Germline CDR1 SEHNR, CDR2 FQNEAQ (reference sequence).

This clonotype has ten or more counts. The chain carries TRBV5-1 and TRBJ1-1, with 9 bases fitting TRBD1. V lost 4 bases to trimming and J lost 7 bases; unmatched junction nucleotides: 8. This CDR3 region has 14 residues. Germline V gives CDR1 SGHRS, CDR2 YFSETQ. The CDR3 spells CASSPGQGTSEAFF. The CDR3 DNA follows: TGCGCCAGCAGCCCGGGACAGGGTACGAGTGAAGCTTTCTTT.

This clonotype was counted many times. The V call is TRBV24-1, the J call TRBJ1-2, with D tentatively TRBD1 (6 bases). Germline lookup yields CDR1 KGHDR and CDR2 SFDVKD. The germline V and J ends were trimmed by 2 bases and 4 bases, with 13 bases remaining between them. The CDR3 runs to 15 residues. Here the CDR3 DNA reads TGTGCCACCAGTGATTCGGGACACTCGGGCTATGGCTACACCTTC. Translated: CATSDSGHSGYGYTF.

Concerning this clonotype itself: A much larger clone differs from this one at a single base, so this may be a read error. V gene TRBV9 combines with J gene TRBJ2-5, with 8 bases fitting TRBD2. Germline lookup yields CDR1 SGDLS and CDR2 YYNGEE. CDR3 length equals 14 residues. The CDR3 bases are TGTACCAGCAGCGTACAGGCGGGGGGAGAGACCCAGTACTTC. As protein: CTSSVQAGGETQYF.

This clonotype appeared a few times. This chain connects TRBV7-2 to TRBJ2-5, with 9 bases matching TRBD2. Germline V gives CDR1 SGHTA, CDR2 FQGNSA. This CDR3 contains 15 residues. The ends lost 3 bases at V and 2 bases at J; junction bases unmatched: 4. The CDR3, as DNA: TGTGCCAGCAGCTTGCAAGCGGGGGGTCAAGAGACCCAGTACTTC. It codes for CASSLQAGGQETQYF.

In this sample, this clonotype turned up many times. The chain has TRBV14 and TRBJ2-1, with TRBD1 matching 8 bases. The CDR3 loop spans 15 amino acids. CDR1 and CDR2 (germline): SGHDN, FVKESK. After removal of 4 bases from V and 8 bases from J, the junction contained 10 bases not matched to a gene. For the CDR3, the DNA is TGTGCCAGCAGCCCCTTGGACAGGGTGCAATATGAGCAGTTCTTC. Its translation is CASSPLDRVQYEQFF.

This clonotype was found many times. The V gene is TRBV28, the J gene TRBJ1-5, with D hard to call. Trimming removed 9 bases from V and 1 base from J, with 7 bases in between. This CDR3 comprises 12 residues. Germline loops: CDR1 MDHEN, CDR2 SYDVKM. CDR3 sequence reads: CASLNSNQPQHF. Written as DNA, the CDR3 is TGTGCCAGTCTGAACAGCAATCAGCCCCAGCATTTT.

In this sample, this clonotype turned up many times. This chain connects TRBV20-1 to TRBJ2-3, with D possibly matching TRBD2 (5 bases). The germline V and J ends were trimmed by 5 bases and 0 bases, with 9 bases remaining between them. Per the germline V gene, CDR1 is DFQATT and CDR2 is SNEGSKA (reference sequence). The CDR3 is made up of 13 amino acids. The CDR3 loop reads CSAPRGSTDTQYF. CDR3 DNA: TGCAGTGCTCCTCGCGGGAGCACAGATACGCAGTATTTT.

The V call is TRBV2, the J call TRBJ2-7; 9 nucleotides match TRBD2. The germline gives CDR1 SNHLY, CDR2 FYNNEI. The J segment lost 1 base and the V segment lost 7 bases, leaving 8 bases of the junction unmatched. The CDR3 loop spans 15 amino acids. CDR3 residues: CASIERGVLSYEQYF. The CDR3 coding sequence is TGTGCCAGCATCGAGCGGGGGGTACTATCCTACGAGCAGTACTTC.

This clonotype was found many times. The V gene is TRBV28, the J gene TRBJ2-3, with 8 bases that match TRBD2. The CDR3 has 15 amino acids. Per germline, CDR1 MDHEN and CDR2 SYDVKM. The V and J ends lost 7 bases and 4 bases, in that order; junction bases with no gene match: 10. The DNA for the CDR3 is TGTGCCAGCACCGTGGTAGCGGGGTGGGCAGATACGCAGTATTTT. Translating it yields CASTVVAGWADTQYF.

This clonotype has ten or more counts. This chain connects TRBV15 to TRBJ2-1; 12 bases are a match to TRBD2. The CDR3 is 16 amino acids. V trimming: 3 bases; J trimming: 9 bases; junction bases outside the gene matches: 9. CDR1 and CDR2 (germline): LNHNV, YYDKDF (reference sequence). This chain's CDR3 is CATSRIRTSGEREQFF. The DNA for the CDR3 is TGTGCCACCAGCAGGATCAGGACTAGCGGGGAGCGTGAGCAGTTCTTC.

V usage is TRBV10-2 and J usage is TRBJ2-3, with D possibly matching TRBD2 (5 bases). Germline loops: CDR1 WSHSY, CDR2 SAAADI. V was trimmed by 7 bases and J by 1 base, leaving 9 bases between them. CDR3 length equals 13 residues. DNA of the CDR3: TGCGCCAGCAAACAAGCGGGCACAGATACGCAGTATTTT. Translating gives CASKQAGTDTQYF.

The CDR3 DNA is TGTGCCAGCACCGCCTTGGACAGGATCTCCTACAATGAGCAGTTCTTC. Its translation: CASTALDRISYNEQFF. The V call is TRBV7-8, the J call TRBJ2-1; 7 bases line up with TRBD1. CDR1 and CDR2 from the germline V gene are SGHVS and FQNEAQ. Unmatched junction bases numbered 9, after V lost 7 bases and J lost 0 bases. This CDR3 spans 16 amino acids.

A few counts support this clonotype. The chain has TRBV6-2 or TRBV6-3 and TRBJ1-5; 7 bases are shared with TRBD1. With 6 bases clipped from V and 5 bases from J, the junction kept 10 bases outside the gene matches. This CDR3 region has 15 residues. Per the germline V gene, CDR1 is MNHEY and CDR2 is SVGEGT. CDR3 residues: CASSPLDRDHQPQHF. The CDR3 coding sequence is TGTGCCAGCAGCCCCCTTGACAGGGACCATCAGCCCCAGCATTTT.

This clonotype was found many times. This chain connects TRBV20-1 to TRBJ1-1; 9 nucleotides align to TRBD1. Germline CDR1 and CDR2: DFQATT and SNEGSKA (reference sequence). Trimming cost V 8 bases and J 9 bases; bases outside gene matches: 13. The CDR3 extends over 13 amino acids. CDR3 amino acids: CSTKRTGEDQAFF. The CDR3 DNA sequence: TGCAGTACAAAACGGACAGGGGAGGACCAAGCTTTCTTT.

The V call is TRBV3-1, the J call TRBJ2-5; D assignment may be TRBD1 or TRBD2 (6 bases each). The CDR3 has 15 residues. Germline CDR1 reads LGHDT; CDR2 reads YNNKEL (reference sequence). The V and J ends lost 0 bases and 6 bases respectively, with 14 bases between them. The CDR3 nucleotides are TGTGCCAGCAGCCAAGATCTTGGAGGGGGGAAGACCCAGTACTTC. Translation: CASSQDLGGGKTQYF.

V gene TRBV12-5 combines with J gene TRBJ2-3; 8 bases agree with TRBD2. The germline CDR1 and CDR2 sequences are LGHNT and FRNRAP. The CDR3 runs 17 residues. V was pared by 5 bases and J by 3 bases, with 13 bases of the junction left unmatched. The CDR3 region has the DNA TGTGCTAGTGGTCGACCCTCTGTAGCGGGAAGTACAGATACGCAGTATTTT. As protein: CASGRPSVAGSTDTQYF.

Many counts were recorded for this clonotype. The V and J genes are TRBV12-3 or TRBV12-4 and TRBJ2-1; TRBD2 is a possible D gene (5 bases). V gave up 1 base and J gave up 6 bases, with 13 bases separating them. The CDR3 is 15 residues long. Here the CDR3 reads CASSLEGGSPNEQFF. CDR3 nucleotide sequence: TGTGCCAGCAGTTTAGAGGGCGGGTCCCCCAATGAGCAGTTCTTC.

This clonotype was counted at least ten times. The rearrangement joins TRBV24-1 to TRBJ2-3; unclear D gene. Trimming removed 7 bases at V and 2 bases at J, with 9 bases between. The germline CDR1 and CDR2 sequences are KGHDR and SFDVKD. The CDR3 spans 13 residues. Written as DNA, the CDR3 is TGTGCCACCAGGAAGGGAATCACAGATACGCAGTATTTT. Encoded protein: CATRKGITDTQYF.

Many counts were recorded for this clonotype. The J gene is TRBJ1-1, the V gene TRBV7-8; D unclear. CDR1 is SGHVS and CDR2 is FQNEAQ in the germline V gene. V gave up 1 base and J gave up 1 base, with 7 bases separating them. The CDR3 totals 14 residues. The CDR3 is CASSLGLGNTEAFF. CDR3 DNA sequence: TGTGCCAGCAGCTTAGGTCTAGGGAACACTGAAGCTTTCTTT.